Listed here are 32 T cell receptor beta chains from one sample, sequenced in a study of cytomegalovirus exposure and HLA in healthy donors listed by TCRdb under 2017. Library preparation used the immunoSEQ multiplex PCR assay. For the multiplex PCR, a mixture combining 60 forward primers for TCR Vbeta segments and 13 reverse primers for TCR Jbeta segments was used. TCRdb mirrors the immuneACCESS table, restricted to in-frame sequences. Some clones are absent from its copies; in checked studies, under half trace to an unresolved V gene, and the reason for the others is unknown. The sample data list roughly 100,000 clones, and roughly 79% of these were observed just once. Roughly 6% of the sample belongs to the ten largest clones. Sequenced sample: PBMCs. The receptor source for this set is a man in his 60s in good health and CMV-seropositive.

This clone was counted only a few times. Here the CDR3 reads CASSLPADSGYTF. CDR3 bases: TGTGCCAGCAGCCTCCCAGCGGACAGTGGCTACACCTTC. The rearrangement uses TRBV5-6 and TRBJ1-2, with a tentative D call TRBD1 (6 bases). Germline CDR1 SGHDT, CDR2 YYEEEE. The CDR3 is 13 residues long. V was cut by 4 bases and J by 7 bases, with 14 bases left in between.

The DNA for the CDR3 is TGTGCCAGCAGCTTGGCCGGGGGAAAAGGAGGCTACACCTTC. Its translation is CASSLAGGKGGYTF. The chain links TRBV5-4 to TRBJ1-2, with D maybe TRBD1 (5 bases). The germline V and J ends were trimmed by 0 bases and 8 bases, with 14 bases remaining between them. The CDR3 is made up of 14 amino acids. The germline V gene has CDR1 SGHNT and CDR2 YYREEE (reference sequence).

The chain links TRBV4-3 to TRBJ2-5, with 7 bases that match TRBD2. Germline V gene data show CDR1 as LGHNA and CDR2 as YSLEER. With V trimmed by 0 bases and J by 9 bases, 13 bases remained unmatched. The CDR3 length is 16 residues. CDR3 amino acids: CASSQDGGSPFHAQYF. In DNA form, the CDR3 reads TGCGCCAGCAGCCAAGACGGGGGGAGCCCCTTTCATGCCCAGTACTTC.

This chain uses TRBV5-4 with TRBJ2-5; D might be TRBD2 (5 bases). This CDR3 is 13 amino acids long. Per germline, CDR1 SGHNT and CDR2 YYREEE (reference sequence). V shed 0 bases and J shed 11 bases, with 14 bases lying between them. For the CDR3, the DNA is TGTGCCAGCAGCTTGGCTGGGCATGGGGAGCAGTACTTC. It encodes CASSLAGHGEQYF.

V is TRBV10-3 and J is TRBJ2-5, with 7 bases fitting TRBD1. The DNA end is more similar to TRBJ2-7, so the J call may be wrong. Germline-derived CDR1 and CDR2 are ENHRY and SYGVKD. The CDR3 length is 14 residues. The chain's CDR3 is CAIRWGTDSYEQYF. CDR3 coding DNA: TGTGCCATCAGGTGGGGGACAGATTCCTACGAGCAGTACTTC.

This clone was seen only once. The V gene is TRBV5-8, the J gene TRBJ1-2; 8 bases align to TRBD1. The junction had 15 bases not matched to a gene; V was cut back by 6 bases and J by 2 bases. This CDR3 is built from 17 residues. Germline V lookup: CDR1 SGHTS, CDR2 YDEGEE. The CDR3: CASTRTGLSGRNYGYTF. As DNA, the CDR3 is TGTGCCAGCACCCGGACAGGGCTTTCTGGTAGAAACTATGGCTACACCTTC.

This chain links TRBV6-5 with TRBJ2-1, with TRBD2 identical over 9 bases. The CDR3 sequence is 15 residues long. Germline values: CDR1 MNHEY, CDR2 SVGAGI. The trim removed 0 bases at V and 10 bases at J, leaving 7 bases unmatched. The CDR3 is CASSYSPRGGREQFF. Here the CDR3 DNA reads TGTGCCAGCAGTTACTCGCCGCGGGGGGGCCGCGAGCAGTTCTTC.

The chain carries TRBV10-2 and TRBJ2-5; 8 bases are a match to TRBD1. J was trimmed by 1 base and V by 4 bases; bases with no gene match: 2. Germline V lookup: CDR1 WSHSY, CDR2 SAAADI. The CDR3 runs 14 residues. The CDR3 DNA follows: TGCGCCAGCAGTGGGACAGGGCCCCAAGAGACCCAGTACTTC. Encoded protein: CASSGTGPQETQYF.

For this clone: Other DNA sequences in this specimen translate into the identical CDR3. The rearrangement joins TRBV5-1 to TRBJ2-5, with D possibly matching TRBD1 (5 bases). Germline V gene sequence: CDR1 SGHRS, CDR2 YFSETQ. This CDR3 has 14 residues. V was clipped by 0 bases and J by 5 bases, with 11 bases between them. The CDR3 bases are TGCGCCAGCAGCTTGGCCGGGTCAGGGGAGACCCAGTACTTC. Residues: CASSLAGSGETQYF.

V usage is TRBV5-4 and J usage is TRBJ2-7, with 8 bases matching TRBD2. Trimming removed 0 bases from V and 2 bases from J; junction bases left unmatched: 4. CDR3 length: 15 residues. Looked up from germline, CDR1 is SGHNT and CDR2 is YYREEE (reference sequence). CDR3 residues: CASSLGSGGPYEQYF. CDR3 in DNA: TGTGCCAGCAGCTTGGGAAGCGGGGGACCCTACGAGCAGTACTTC.

The V call is TRBV18, the J call TRBJ2-1, with 7 bases matching TRBD1. The trim removed 6 bases at V and 7 bases at J, leaving 9 bases unmatched. The CDR3 length is 14 residues. The germline gives CDR1 KGHSH, CDR2 LQKENI. CDR3 protein: CASSREQGTNEQFF. The CDR3 DNA reads TGTGCCAGCTCGCGAGAACAGGGGACGAATGAGCAGTTCTTC.

CDR3 bases: TGTGCCAGCAGCTTAAGCGGGGGGGCAGGAGAGCAGTACTTC. It translates to CASSLSGGAGEQYF. The rearrangement joins TRBV7-2 to TRBJ2-7; 10 nucleotides line up with TRBD2. The CDR3 extends over 14 amino acids. J gave up 7 bases and V 2 bases, and 5 bases lay outside the gene matches. The germline V gene encodes CDR1 SGHTA and CDR2 FQGNSA. Full variable domain (rest looked up from reference TRBV7-2 and TRBJ2-7): GAGVSQSPSNKVTEKGKDVELRCDPISGHTALYWYRQSLGQGLEFLIYFQGNSAPDKSGLPSDRFSAERTGGSVSTLTIQRTQQEDSAVYLCASSLSGGAGEQYFGPGTRLTVT.

The V call is TRBV28, the J call TRBJ1-1; D ambiguous. This CDR3 has 11 residues. V dropped 4 bases and J dropped 7 bases, with 7 bases sitting between them. Germline CDR1 is MDHEN and CDR2 is SYDVKM. The CDR3 DNA sequence: TGTGCCAGCAGTTCCCTTTTTGAAGCTTTCTTT. Translating gives CASSSLFEAFF.

This chain joins TRBV7-8 and TRBJ1-5; D is ambiguous. Trimming shortened V by 2 bases and J by 4 bases, and 9 bases separated the two germline ends. CDR3 length equals 14 residues. The germline CDR1 and CDR2 sequences are SGHVS and FQNEAQ. This CDR3 reads CASSLSEENQPQHF. The CDR3 DNA follows: TGTGCCAGCAGCTTATCGGAGGAAAATCAGCCCCAGCATTTT. Full variable domain (remainder filled in from reference TRBV7-8 and TRBJ1-5): GAGVSQSPRYKVAKRGQDVALRCDPISGHVSLFWYQQALGQGPEFLTYFQNEAQLDKSGLPSDRFFAERPEGSVSTLKIQRTQQEDSAVYLCASSLSEENQPQHFGDGTRLSIL.

The genes are TRBV19 and TRBJ1-5, with 8 positions matching TRBD1. Germline-derived CDR1 and CDR2 are LNHDA and SQIVND (reference sequence). Germline trimming cut 5 bases from V and 2 bases from J; bases unmatched to any gene: 5. This CDR3 spans 15 amino acids. CDR3 bases: TGTGCCAGTAGTCGGACAGGGCCTGGCAATCAGCCCCAGCATTTT. It translates to CASSRTGPGNQPQHF.

The rearrangement joins TRBV7-8 to TRBJ2-1; D is possibly TRBD2 (7 bases). Trimming pared 1 base from V and 2 bases from J, leaving 9 bases between. The CDR3 runs 15 residues. Germline values: CDR1 SGHVS, CDR2 FQNEAQ. The CDR3 DNA reads TGTGCCAGCAGCTTAGAGGGGGGGCCCTACAATGAGCAGTTCTTC. Translated: CASSLEGGPYNEQFF.

The chain has TRBV11-3 and TRBJ2-3; no reliable D call. CDR1 is SGHNT and CDR2 is YENEEA in the germline V gene. Trimming left V 1 base short and J 4 bases short, with 6 bases between. The CDR3 covers 13 residues. The CDR3 region is CASSLVFPDTQYF. CDR3 nucleotides: TGTGCCAGCAGCTTAGTCTTCCCAGATACGCAGTATTTT.

Only one count was recorded for this clone. The chain is built from TRBV6-1 and TRBJ1-2; 9 nucleotides align to TRBD1. The CDR3 extends over 14 amino acids. J was trimmed by 8 bases and V by 5 bases; bases with no gene match: 9. The germline CDR1 and CDR2 sequences are MNHNS and SASEGT. The DNA of the CDR3 is TGTGCCAGCAGTCCACGGGACAGGGTGGAGGGCTACACCTTC. This sequence encodes CASSPRDRVEGYTF.

The V call is TRBV5-1, the J call TRBJ2-7, with TRBD1 matching 10 bases. The germline V gene encodes CDR1 SGHRS and CDR2 YFSETQ. The CDR3 sequence is 13 residues long. The J segment lost 6 bases and the V segment lost 6 bases, leaving 6 bases of the junction unmatched. In DNA, the CDR3 is TGCGCCAGCAATTTGGACAGGGGGGGCGAGCAGTACTTC. As protein: CASNLDRGGEQYF. Supplemented by reference TRBV5-1 and TRBJ2-7, the full variable domain reads KAGVTQTPRYLIKTRGQQVTLSCSPISGHRSVSWYQQTPGQGLQFLFEYFSETQRNKGNFPGRFSGRQFSNSRSEMNVSTLELGDSALYLCASNLDRGGEQYFGPGTRLTVT.

The V call is TRBV5-4, the J call TRBJ2-7; 8 bases map to TRBD2. The CDR3 has 14 amino acids. The V and J ends lost 0 bases and 6 bases, in that order; junction bases with no gene match: 5. The germline CDR1 and CDR2 sequences are SGHNT and YYREEE (reference sequence). The CDR3 DNA reads as TGTGCCAGCAGCTTGGCGGGGGGGTCCACCGAGCAGTACTTC. Amino acids: CASSLAGGSTEQYF.

This sequence joins TRBV11-1 and TRBJ1-1; 8 bases fit TRBD1. The CDR3 consists of 13 residues. Trimming removed 5 bases from V and 6 bases from J; junction bases left unmatched: 5. Germline V gene data show CDR1 as SGHAT and CDR2 as FQDESV (reference sequence). The CDR3 DNA is TGTGCCAGCAGCCCAGACAGGGGAGCTGAAGCTTTCTTT. Protein product: CASSPDRGAEAFF.

The chain combines TRBV21-1 with TRBJ1-5; the DNA was not used to check the table's D call, TRBD1. TRBV21-1 is assigned pseudogene status. This CDR3 is built from 14 residues. CDR3 nucleotides: TGTGCCAGCAGCCCTGACAGGGCTCATCAGCCCCAGCATTTT. It specifies CASSPDRAHQPQHF.

The CDR3 nucleotides are TGTGCCAGCAGCCCCGGCAGACAGTATGGCTACACCTTC. As protein: CASSPGRQYGYTF. The chain is built from TRBV28 and TRBJ1-2; TRBD1 might be the D (5 bases). The CDR3 has 13 residues. Germline loops: CDR1 MDHEN, CDR2 SYDVKM. Trimming removed 6 bases from V and 5 bases from J, with 13 bases in between.

CDR3 nucleotide sequence: TGCGCCAGCAGCTTGAGGCCAGGGGGGTCTGGGGCCAACGTCCTGACTTTC. It specifies CASSLRPGGSGANVLTF. The chain uses TRBV5-1 and TRBJ2-6; perhaps TRBD1 as D (7 bases). This CDR3 spans 17 amino acids. Trimming left V 1 base short and J 1 base short, with 12 bases between. The germline V gene encodes CDR1 SGHRS and CDR2 YFSETQ.

Regarding this clone: Other DNA sequences in the same sample also yield this CDR3. The genes are TRBV5-1 and TRBJ2-2; possible D gene TRBD2, 5 bases. The V gene's germline CDR1 is SGHRS and CDR2 YFSETQ. V lost 0 bases and J 5 bases, leaving 5 bases between the germline ends. This CDR3 region has 13 residues. CDR3 in amino acids: CASSLAGTGELFF. In nucleotides, the CDR3 is TGCGCCAGCAGCTTGGCGGGGACCGGGGAGCTGTTTTTT. Complete variable domain (other parts from reference TRBV5-1 and TRBJ2-2): KAGVTQTPRYLIKTRGQQVTLSCSPISGHRSVSWYQQTPGQGLQFLFEYFSETQRNKGNFPGRFSGRQFSNSRSEMNVSTLELGDSALYLCASSLAGTGELFFGEGSRLTVL.

The rearrangement joins TRBV19 to TRBJ1-2, with D tentatively TRBD1 (6 bases). The germline gives CDR1 LNHDA, CDR2 SQIVND (reference sequence). The CDR3 has 15 amino acids. V was pared by 5 bases and J by 4 bases, with 17 bases between. The CDR3 here is CASSPVSGTLYGYTF. DNA for the CDR3: TGTGCCAGTAGTCCGGTATCCGGGACACTCTATGGCTACACCTTC.

This rearrangement joins TRBV9 to TRBJ2-1; D possibly corresponds to TRBD2 (6 bases). CDR3 length: 17 amino acids. The germline V gene has CDR1 SGDLS and CDR2 YYNGEE. The ends were cut back, 0 bases at V and 7 bases at J, with 20 bases in the middle. The CDR3, as DNA: TGTGCCAGCAGCGTAGGGGTTGGCGGGGCCGCCTCAAATGAGCAGTTCTTC. Residues: CASSVGVGGAASNEQFF.

This clone was picked up a small number of times. The chain is built from TRBV5-6 and TRBJ2-1, with 9 positions matching TRBD2. V shed 2 bases and J 4 bases; nucleotides not matched to a gene: 7. This CDR3 comprises 16 residues. Looked up from germline, CDR1 is SGHDT and CDR2 is YYEEEE. The DNA of the CDR3 is TGTGCCAGCAGCTTTGGAGCGGGGGGACGATACAATGAGCAGTTCTTC. Its protein is CASSFGAGGRYNEQFF.

As regards this clone: At the DNA level, this CDR3 is encoded by other sequences in the same sample as well. The CDR3 nucleotides are TGTGCCTGGAGTGGATACAGGGTAGGGGAGACCCAGTACTTC. Protein sequence: CAWSGYRVGETQYF. The V gene is TRBV30, the J gene TRBJ2-5; TRBD1 is a possible D gene (6 bases). Germline V lookup: CDR1 GTSNPN, CDR2 SVGIG (reference sequence). V was trimmed by 1 base and J by 5 bases, leaving 14 bases between them. This CDR3 has 14 residues. Full variable domain (outside the CDR3, taken from reference TRBV30 and TRBJ2-5): SQTIHQWPATLVQPVGSPLSLECTVEGTSNPNLYWYRQAAGRGLQLLFYSVGIGQISSEVPQNLSASRPQDRQFILSSKKLLLSDSGFYLCAWSGYRVGETQYFGPGTRLLVL.

J is TRBJ2-3 and V is TRBV7-2; the D gene is possibly TRBD1 (5 bases). V lost 3 bases and J lost 0, with 10 bases in between. This CDR3 spans 15 amino acids. Germline assignment: CDR1 SGHTA and CDR2 FQGNSA. CDR3 coding DNA: TGTGCCAGCAGCTTCGAGACAGCGAGCACAGATACGCAGTATTTT. Amino acids: CASSFETASTDTQYF.

The chain has TRBV6-5 and TRBJ1-2, with 8 bases lining up with TRBD1. The V gene's germline CDR1 is MNHEY and CDR2 SVGAGI. The CDR3 loop spans 16 amino acids. The junction had 10 bases not matched to a gene; V was cut back by 0 bases and J by 7 bases. CDR3 bases: TGTGCCAGCAGTTACTCGGTTATGACAGGGGTTAGTGGCTACACCTTC. It specifies CASSYSVMTGVSGYTF.

The J gene is TRBJ2-6, the V gene TRBV7-2; D uncertain. Trimming took 1 base from V and 4 from J, leaving 17 bases between them. This CDR3 has 18 residues. The germline CDR1 and CDR2 sequences are SGHTA and FQGNSA. In DNA, the CDR3 is TGTGCCAGCAGCTTAGTCGGAGATTACTTTAGGGGGGCCAACGTCCTGACTTTC. Translating gives CASSLVGDYFRGANVLTF.